This note documents a single T cell receptor beta chain sequence. The data were obtained in a study of blood T cell repertoires in COVID-19. On the study more broadly: Samples representing acute and convalescent COVID-19 were sourced from the United States, Italy and Spain. T cells, B-cell-depleted T cells, or PBMCs supplied cDNA or gDNA.

Sequenced by immunoSEQ multiplex PCR; TCRdb stores in-frame clones only, minus some. The sample carries over 600,000 clones, more than 80% recorded once. Material for sequencing was peripheral blood. This clonotype was obtained from a woman between 18 and 29 years old with acute or convalescent COVID-19.

CDR3 in amino acids: CAWSVRGQYYGYTF. Written as DNA, the CDR3 is TGTGCCTGGAGTGTACGGGGACAATACTATGGCTACACCTTC. The rearrangement uses TRBV30 and TRBJ1-2; D is possibly TRBD1 (6 bases). CDR3 length equals 14 residues. Germline values: CDR1 GTSNPN, CDR2 SVGIG (reference sequence). V lost 0 bases, J lost 3 bases, and 11 bases lay in between.